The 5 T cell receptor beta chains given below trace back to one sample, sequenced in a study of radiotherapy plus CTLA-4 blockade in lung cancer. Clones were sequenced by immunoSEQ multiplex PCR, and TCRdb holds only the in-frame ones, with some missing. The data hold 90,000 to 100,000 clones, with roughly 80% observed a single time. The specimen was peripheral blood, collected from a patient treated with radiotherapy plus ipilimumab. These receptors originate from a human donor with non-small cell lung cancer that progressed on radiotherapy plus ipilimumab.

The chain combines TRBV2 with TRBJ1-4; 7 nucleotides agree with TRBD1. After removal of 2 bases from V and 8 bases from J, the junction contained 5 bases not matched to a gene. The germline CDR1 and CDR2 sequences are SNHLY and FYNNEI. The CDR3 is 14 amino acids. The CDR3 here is CASSEQGEGEKLFF. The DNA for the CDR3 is TGTGCCAGCAGTGAACAGGGGGAGGGAGAAAAACTGTTTTTT.

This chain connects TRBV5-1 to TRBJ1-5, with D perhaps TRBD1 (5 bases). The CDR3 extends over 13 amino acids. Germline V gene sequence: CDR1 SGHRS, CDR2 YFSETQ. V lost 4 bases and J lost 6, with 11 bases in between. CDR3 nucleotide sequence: TGCGCCAGCAGCGCCAGGGTGGGTCAGCCCCAGCATTTT. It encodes CASSARVGQPQHF.

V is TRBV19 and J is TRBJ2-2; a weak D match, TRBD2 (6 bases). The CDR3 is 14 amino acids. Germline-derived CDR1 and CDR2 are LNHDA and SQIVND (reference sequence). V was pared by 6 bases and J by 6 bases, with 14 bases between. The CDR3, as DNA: TGTGCCAGTAGACGGGAGTTGGGTCCCGGGGAGCTGTTTTTT. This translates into CASRRELGPGELFF. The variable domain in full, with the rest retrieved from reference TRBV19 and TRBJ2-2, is DGGITQSPKYLFRKEGQNVTLSCEQNLNHDAMYWYRQDPGQGLRLIYYSQIVNDFQKGDIAEGYSVSREKKESFPLTVTSAQKNPTAFYLCASRRELGPGELFFGEGSRLTVL.

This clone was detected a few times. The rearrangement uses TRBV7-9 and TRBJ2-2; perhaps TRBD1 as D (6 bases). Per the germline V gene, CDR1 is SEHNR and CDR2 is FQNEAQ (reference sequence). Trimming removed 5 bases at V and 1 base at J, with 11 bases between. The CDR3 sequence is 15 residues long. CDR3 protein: CASSPGTLNTGELFF. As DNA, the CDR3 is TGTGCCAGCAGCCCCGGGACACTGAACACCGGGGAGCTGTTTTTT. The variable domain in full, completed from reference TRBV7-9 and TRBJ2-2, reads DTGVSQNPRHKITKRGQNVTFRCDPISEHNRLYWYRQTLGQGPEFLTYFQNEAQLEKSRLLSDRFSAERPKGSFSTLEIQRTEQGDSAMYLCASSPGTLNTGELFFGEGSRLTVL.

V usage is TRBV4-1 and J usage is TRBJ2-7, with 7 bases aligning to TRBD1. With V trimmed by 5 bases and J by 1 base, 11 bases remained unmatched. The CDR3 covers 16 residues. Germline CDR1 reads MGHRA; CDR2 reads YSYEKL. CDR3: CASSSRRTGSSYEQYF. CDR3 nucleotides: TGCGCCAGCAGCTCCCGGAGGACAGGATCATCCTACGAGCAGTACTTC.